A selection of T cell receptor beta chains follows, all from one sample in a study of cytomegalovirus exposure and HLA in healthy donors. TCRdb keeps only in-frame clones here, not all; method: immunoSEQ multiplex PCR. Listed are approximately 79,000 clones; less than 6% falls within the top ten. The sequenced material came from PBMCs. Every receptor here comes from a man in his forties in good health and CMV-seronegative. CDR3s include the opening cysteine and the closing phenylalanine or tryptophan. Each record gives: D gene, V gene, J gene, CDR3 protein, CDR3 DNA. D genes are given only for firm matches.

TRBD2	TRBV5-4	TRBJ2-5	CASSSGLADLIYF	TGTGCCAGCAGCTCAGGACTAGCGGACCTAATTTACTTC
NA	TRBV6-5	TRBJ2-2	CASMRLWNTGELFF	TGTGCCAGCATGAGGTTGTGGAACACCGGGGAGCTGTTTTTT
NA	TRBV11-3	TRBJ2-4	CASSGGHEGIQYF	TGTGCCAGCAGCGGAGGCCATGAAGGCATTCAGTACTTC
TRBD1	TRBV6-4	TRBJ2-3	CASSSGQGRGSDTQYF	TGTGCCAGCAGTTCCGGACAGGGTAGAGGTTCAGATACGCAGTATTTT
NA	TRBV6-6	TRBJ2-3	CASSYSEISEAQYF	TGTGCCAGCAGTTACTCAGAGATATCAGAGGCGCAGTATTTT
TRBD1	TRBV30	TRBJ1-1	CAWSVDRGRVGNTEAFF	TGTGCCTGGAGCGTGGACAGGGGAAGGGTGGGGAACACTGAAGCTTTCTTT
TRBD1	TRBV7-9	TRBJ1-4	CASSLSQGDEKLFF	TGTGCCAGCAGCTTAAGCCAGGGGGATGAAAAACTGTTTTTT
NA	TRBV29-1	TRBJ2-1	CSAPRVGRNEQFF	TGCAGCGCCCCCCGCGTTGGTAGAAATGAGCAGTTCTTC
TRBD1	TRBV11-2	TRBJ2-3	CASSKRGRTGAEDTQYF	TGTGCCAGCAGTAAACGGGGGAGGACAGGGGCGGAAGATACGCAGTATTTT
NA	TRBV7-7	TRBJ1-6	CASTLRVGGTNSPLHF	TGTGCTAGCACCTTACGAGTCGGAGGGACGAATTCACCCCTCCACTTT
NA	TRBV4-3	TRBJ1-2	CASSQTQGTNGYTF	TGCGCCAGCAGCCAGACACAGGGAACTAATGGCTACACCTTC
NA	TRBV9	TRBJ1-6	CASSNLDSLGSSPLHF	TGTGCCAGCAGCAACCTTGATTCCCTGGGGAGTTCACCCCTCCACTTT